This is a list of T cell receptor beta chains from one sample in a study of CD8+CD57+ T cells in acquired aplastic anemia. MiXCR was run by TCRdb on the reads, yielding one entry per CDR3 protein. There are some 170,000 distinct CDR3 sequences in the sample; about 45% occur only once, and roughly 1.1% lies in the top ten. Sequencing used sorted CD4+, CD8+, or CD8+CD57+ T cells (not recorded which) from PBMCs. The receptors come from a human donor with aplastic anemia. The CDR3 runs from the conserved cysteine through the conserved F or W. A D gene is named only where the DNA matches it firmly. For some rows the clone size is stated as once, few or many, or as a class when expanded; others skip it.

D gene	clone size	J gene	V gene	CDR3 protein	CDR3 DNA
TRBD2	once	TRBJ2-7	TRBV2	CASRIPLAGRYEQYF	TGTGCCAGCAGGATCCCGTTAGCGGGGAGATACGAGCAGTACTTC
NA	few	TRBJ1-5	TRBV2	CASKGDSNQPQHF	TGTGCCAGCAAAGGGGATAGCAATCAGCCCCAGCATTTT
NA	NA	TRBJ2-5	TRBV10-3	CAISDGFQETQYF	TGTGCCATCAGTGACGGCTTCCAAGAGACCCAGTACTTC
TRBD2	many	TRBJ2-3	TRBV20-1	CSAPGTSGGIADTQYF	TGCAGTGCCCCCGGGACTAGCGGGGGGATCGCAGATACGCAGTATTTT
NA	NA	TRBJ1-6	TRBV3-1	CSSSPSPVGFYNSPLHF	TGTTCCAGCAGCCCCAGCCCGGTAGGATTCTATAATTCACCCCTCCACTTT
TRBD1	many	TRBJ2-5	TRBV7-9	CASSSTDRAIGETQYF	TGTGCCAGCAGCTCAACCGACAGGGCTATTGGAGAGACCCAGTACTTC
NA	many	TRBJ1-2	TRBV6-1	CASREQAFGSNYGYTF	TGTGCCAGCAGAGAACAGGCTTTCGGGTCGAACTATGGCTACACCTTC
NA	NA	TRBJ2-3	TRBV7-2	CASSFAGADTQYF	TGTGCCAGCAGCTTCGCCGGTGCAGATACGCAGTATTTT
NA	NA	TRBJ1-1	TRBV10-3	CAISGPGAGTNTEAFF	TGTGCCATCAGTGGCCCCGGGGCAGGGACGAACACTGAAGCTTTCTTT
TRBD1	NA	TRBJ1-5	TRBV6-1	CASSRYTGGATSDQPQHF	TGTGCCAGCAGTCGCTATACAGGGGGCGCGACCTCCGATCAGCCCCAGCATTTT
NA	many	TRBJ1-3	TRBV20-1	CSARGGGEGAGNTIYF	TGCAGTGCTAGAGGAGGGGGGGAGGGGGCTGGAAACACCATATATTTT
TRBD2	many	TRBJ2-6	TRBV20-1	CSARSGPRGVGANVLTF	TGCAGTGCTAGATCGGGACCCCGGGGGGTTGGGGCCAACGTCCTGACTTTC